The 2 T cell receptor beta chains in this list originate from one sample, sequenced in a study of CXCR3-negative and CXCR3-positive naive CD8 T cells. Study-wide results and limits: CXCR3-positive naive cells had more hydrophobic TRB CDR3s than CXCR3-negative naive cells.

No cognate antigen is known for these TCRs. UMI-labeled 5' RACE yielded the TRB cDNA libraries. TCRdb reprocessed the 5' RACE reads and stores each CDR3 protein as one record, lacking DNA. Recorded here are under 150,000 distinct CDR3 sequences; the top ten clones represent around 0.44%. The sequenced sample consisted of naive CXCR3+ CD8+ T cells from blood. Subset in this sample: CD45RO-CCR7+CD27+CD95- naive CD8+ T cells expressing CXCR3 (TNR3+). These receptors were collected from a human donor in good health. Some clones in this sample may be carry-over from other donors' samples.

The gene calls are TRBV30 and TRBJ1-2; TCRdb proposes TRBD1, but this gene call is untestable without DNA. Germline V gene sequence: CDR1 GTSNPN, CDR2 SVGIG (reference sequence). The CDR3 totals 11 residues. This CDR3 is CAGTGNYGYTF.

The CDR3 is CSASGLAREYQETQYF. V usage is TRBV20-1 and J usage is TRBJ2-5; TCRdb indicates TRBD2, and absent DNA this call remains unverified. The CDR3 consists of 16 residues. Germline lookup yields CDR1 DFQATT and CDR2 SNEGSKA (reference sequence).